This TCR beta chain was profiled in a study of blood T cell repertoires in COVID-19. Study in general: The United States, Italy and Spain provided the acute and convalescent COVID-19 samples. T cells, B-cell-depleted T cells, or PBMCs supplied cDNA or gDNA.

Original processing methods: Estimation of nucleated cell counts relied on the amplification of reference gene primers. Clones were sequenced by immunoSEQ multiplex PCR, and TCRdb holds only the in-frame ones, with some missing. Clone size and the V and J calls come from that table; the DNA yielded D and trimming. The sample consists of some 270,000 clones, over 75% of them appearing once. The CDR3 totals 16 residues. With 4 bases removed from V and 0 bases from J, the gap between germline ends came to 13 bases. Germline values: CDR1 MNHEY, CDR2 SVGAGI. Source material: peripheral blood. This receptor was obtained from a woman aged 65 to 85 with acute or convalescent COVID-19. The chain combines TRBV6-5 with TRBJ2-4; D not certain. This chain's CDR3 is CASSSSSILAKNIQYF. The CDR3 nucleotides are TGTGCCAGCAGTTCGTCTAGTATACTAGCCAAAAACATTCAGTACTTC.